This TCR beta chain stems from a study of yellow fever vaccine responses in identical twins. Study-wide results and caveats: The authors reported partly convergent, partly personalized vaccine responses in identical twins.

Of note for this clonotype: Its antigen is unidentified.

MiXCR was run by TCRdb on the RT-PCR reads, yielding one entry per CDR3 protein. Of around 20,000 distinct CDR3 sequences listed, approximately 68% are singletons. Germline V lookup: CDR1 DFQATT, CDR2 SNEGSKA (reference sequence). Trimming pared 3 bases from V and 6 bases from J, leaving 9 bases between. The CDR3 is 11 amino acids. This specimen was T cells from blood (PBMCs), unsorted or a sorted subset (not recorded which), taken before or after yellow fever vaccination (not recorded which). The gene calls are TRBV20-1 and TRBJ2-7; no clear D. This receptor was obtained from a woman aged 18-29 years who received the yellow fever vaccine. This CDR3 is CSASWSTEQYF. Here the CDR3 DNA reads TGCAGTGCTAGTTGGTCTACCGAGCAGTACTTC.